Below are 12 T cell receptor beta chains sequenced from a single sample in a study of technical replicates of blood from a few donors. Method: immunoSEQ multiplex PCR; TCRdb's copy keeps in-frame clones and lacks some. The data contain about 76,000 clones, 94% of them singletons. Sample: T cells isolated from PBMCs. The source is a human donor in good health.

V and J are TRBV10-2 and TRBJ2-3, with D perhaps TRBD2 (5 bases). CDR3 length: 14 residues. The V and J ends lost 4 bases and 4 bases respectively, with 12 bases between them. CDR1 WSHSY and CDR2 SAAADI come from the germline V gene. The DNA for the CDR3 is TGCGCCAGCAGTGTAAGCCTAGCCCCAGATACGCAGTATTTT. This encodes CASSVSLAPDTQYF.

This rearrangement joins TRBV4-3 to TRBJ1-5; D is possibly TRBD1 (6 bases). This CDR3 region has 15 residues. Germline-derived CDR1 and CDR2 are LGHNA and YSLEER. The V and J ends lost 0 bases and 4 bases respectively, with 10 bases between them. The CDR3 spells CASSQEGAHNQPQHF. In DNA form, the CDR3 reads TGCGCCAGCAGCCAAGAGGGGGCGCATAATCAGCCCCAGCATTTT.

The rearrangement joins TRBV7-9 to TRBJ2-7; 8 nucleotides match TRBD1. With V trimmed by 5 bases and J by 6 bases, 9 bases remained unmatched. Germline V gene sequence: CDR1 SEHNR, CDR2 FQNEAQ (reference sequence). The CDR3 contains 14 residues. CDR3 coding DNA: TGTGCCAGCAGCCGGGGACAGGTATCCCCCGAGCAGTACTTC. Translation: CASSRGQVSPEQYF.

The chain employs TRBV6-6 and TRBJ2-3, with TRBD2 matching 7 bases. The CDR3 is made up of 16 amino acids. The germline V gene has CDR1 MNHNY and CDR2 SVGAGI (reference sequence). Trimming at V came to 6 bases and at J to 4 bases, leaving 13 bases not matched to a gene. The CDR3 bases are TGTGCCAGCAGCGACCGCGGGGGAACGAGGGCAGATACGCAGTATTTT. This codes for CASSDRGGTRADTQYF.

The genes are TRBV4-3 and TRBJ2-7, with D possibly matching TRBD1 (5 bases). Germline loops: CDR1 LGHNA, CDR2 YSLEER. Trimming took off 1 base at V and 1 base at J, with 11 bases between the two ends. This CDR3 contains 15 residues. The DNA of the CDR3 is TGCGCCAGCAGCCAAGTAGTTCAGGGATCCTACGAGCAGTACTTC. Encoded protein: CASSQVVQGSYEQYF.

The chain carries TRBV7-9 and TRBJ1-1; D not certain. CDR1 is SEHNR and CDR2 is FQNEAQ in the germline V gene (reference sequence). Trimming removed 5 bases at V and 0 bases at J, with 13 bases between. This CDR3 contains 15 residues. The DNA for the CDR3 is TGTGCCAGCAGCCGCCTTGGCGGCATGAACACTGAAGCTTTCTTT. Residues: CASSRLGGMNTEAFF.

The genes are TRBV11-2 and TRBJ2-5; perhaps TRBD1 as D (5 bases). CDR3 length: 13 amino acids. CDR1 and CDR2 (germline): SGHAT, FQNNGV. Trimming removed 5 bases from V and 0 bases from J, with 7 bases in between. CDR3 loop: CASSKGYQETQYF. The CDR3 bases are TGTGCCAGCAGCAAGGGGTACCAAGAGACCCAGTACTTC.

The chain links TRBV19 to TRBJ2-7; 10 bases line up with TRBD2. From germline, CDR1 is LNHDA and CDR2 SQIVND (reference sequence). V lost 3 bases and J lost 4; bases outside the gene matches: 6. The CDR3 runs to 15 residues. The CDR3 bases are TGTGCCAGTAGTATCACCGGGACTAGCGCTTACGAGCAGTACTTC. It codes for CASSITGTSAYEQYF.

The gene calls are TRBV27 and TRBJ2-2, with D possibly being TRBD2 (5 bases). The CDR3 is 13 amino acids. Germline CDR1 MNHEY, CDR2 SMNVEV (reference sequence). The V gene lost 2 bases and the J gene lost 4 bases, with 5 bases spanning the gap. The DNA of the CDR3 is TGTGCCAGCAGTTTAGCGGGCACCGGGGAGCTGTTTTTT. Amino acids: CASSLAGTGELFF.

CDR3 coding DNA: TGTGCCAGCTCACCAGAGCCGGGGGAAAAACTGTTTTTT. Its protein is CASSPEPGEKLFF. This rearrangement joins TRBV18 to TRBJ1-4; D ambiguous. Trimming removed 2 bases from V and 8 bases from J, with 9 bases in between. Germline CDR1 is KGHSH and CDR2 is LQKENI. The CDR3 is 13 amino acids.

This chain's CDR3 is CASSKTGTDGYTF. Written as DNA, the CDR3 is TGTGCCAGCAGCAAAACCGGGACAGATGGCTACACCTTC. The chain is built from TRBV5-6 and TRBJ1-2, with 7 positions matching TRBD1. Per germline, CDR1 SGHDT and CDR2 YYEEEE. Trimming took 4 bases from V and 6 from J; bases not matched to a gene: 6. The CDR3 has 13 residues. Combining the CDR3 with reference TRBV5-6 and TRBJ1-2 gives the whole variable domain DAGVTQSPTHLIKTRGQQVTLRCSPKSGHDTVSWYQQALGQGPQFIFQYYEEEERQRGNFPDRFSGHQFPNYSSELNVNALLLGDSALYLCASSKTGTDGYTFGSGTRLTVV.

This clone came up once. This chain links TRBV5-1 with TRBJ1-5; 9 nucleotides line up with TRBD1. The CDR3 consists of 15 residues. J gave up 7 bases and V 2 bases, and 7 bases lay outside the gene matches. Germline V gene data show CDR1 as SGHRS and CDR2 as YFSETQ. The CDR3 here is CASSFTGGAGQPQHF. The CDR3 region has the DNA TGCGCCAGCAGCTTTACAGGGGGCGCAGGGCAGCCCCAGCATTTT.